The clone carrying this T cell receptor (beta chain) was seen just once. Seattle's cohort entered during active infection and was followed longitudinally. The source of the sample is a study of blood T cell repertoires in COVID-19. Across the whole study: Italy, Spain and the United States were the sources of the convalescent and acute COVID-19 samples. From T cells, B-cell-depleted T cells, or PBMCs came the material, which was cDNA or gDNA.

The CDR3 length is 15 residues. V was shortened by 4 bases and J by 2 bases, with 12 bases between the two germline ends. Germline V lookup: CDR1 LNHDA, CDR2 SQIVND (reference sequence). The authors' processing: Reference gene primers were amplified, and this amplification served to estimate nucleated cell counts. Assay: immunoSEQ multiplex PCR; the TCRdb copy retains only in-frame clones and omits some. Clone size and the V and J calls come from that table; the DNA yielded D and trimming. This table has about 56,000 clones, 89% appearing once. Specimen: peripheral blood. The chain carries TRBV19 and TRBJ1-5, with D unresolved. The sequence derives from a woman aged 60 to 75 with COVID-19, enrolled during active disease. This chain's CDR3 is CASSKVVAGNQPQHF. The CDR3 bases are TGTGCCAGTAGTAAAGTGGTGGCTGGCAATCAGCCCCAGCATTTT.